Listed here are 21 T cell receptor beta chains from one sample, sequenced in a study of cytomegalovirus exposure and HLA in healthy donors (TCRdb year 2017). Preparation of the library involved the immunoSEQ multiplex PCR assay. The multiplex PCR relied on a mix of 60 forward primers for TCR Vbeta segments and 13 reverse primers for TCR Jbeta segments. Here the immuneACCESS table is served through TCRdb, limited to in-frame sequences with V and J called. Missing clones are a known gap in these copies; in checked studies unresolved V genes cover under half, and the rest lacks a known reason. The sample yields approximately 160,000 clones; about three quarters were counted once. The leading ten clones occupy 2.6% of the sample. The sequencing sample was made of PBMCs. All receptors derive from a woman between 40 and 50 years old in good health and CMV-seropositive.

The chain carries TRBV7-9 and TRBJ1-1; D may be TRBD1 (5 bases). The CDR3 runs 13 residues. In germline, CDR1 is SEHNR, CDR2 FQNEAQ (reference sequence). V lost 4 bases and J 1 base, leaving 7 bases between the germline ends. CDR3 bases: TGTGCCAGCAGCTCAGGGAAGAACACTGAAGCTTTCTTT. Protein sequence: CASSSGKNTEAFF.

The CDR3 DNA follows: TGTGCCAGCAGCCCTGTCCTGCTTGGGCACTCTGGGGCCAACGTCCTGACTTTC. Translated: CASSPVLLGHSGANVLTF. The V call is TRBV5-5, the J call TRBJ2-6; D is ambiguous. This CDR3 contains 18 residues. CDR1 is SGHKS and CDR2 is YYEKEE in the germline V gene (reference sequence). V lost 4 bases and J lost 0, with 17 bases in between.

This chain joins TRBV6-4 and TRBJ1-5; 8 positions match TRBD1. Germline V CDR1 and CDR2: MRHNA, SNTAGT. With V trimmed by 2 bases and J by 11 bases, 14 bases remained unmatched. The CDR3 is 16 residues long. In DNA form, the CDR3 reads TGTGCCAGCAGTGACCCCGACTGGACAGGGATGGTGGCCCAGCATTTT. Translation: CASSDPDWTGMVAQHF.

This chain links TRBV6-6 with TRBJ1-2; 8 bases agree with TRBD1. CDR3 length: 13 amino acids. Germline V CDR1 and CDR2: MNHNY, SVGAGI (reference sequence). The junction had 7 bases not matched to a gene; V was cut back by 5 bases and J by 8 bases. CDR3 sequence reads: CASSPSGGGGYTF. CDR3 DNA sequence: TGTGCCAGCAGTCCCTCAGGGGGCGGGGGCTACACCTTC.

This clone showed up just a few times. The CDR3 sequence is CASSQETGGYLGSDEQFF. The DNA for the CDR3 is TGCGCCAGCAGCCAAGAAACAGGGGGTTATTTGGGGAGCGATGAGCAGTTCTTC. The gene calls are TRBV4-1 and TRBJ2-1; TRBD1 matches at 8 bases. Germline V lookup: CDR1 MGHRA, CDR2 YSYEKL. V lost 0 bases and J lost 8; bases outside the gene matches: 15. The CDR3 totals 18 residues.

This chain joins TRBV30 and TRBJ1-2, with D perhaps matching TRBD1 (6 bases). CDR3 length: 16 residues. The germline V gene encodes CDR1 GTSNPN and CDR2 SVGIG (reference sequence). V gave up 3 bases and J gave up 0 bases, with 17 bases separating them. This chain's CDR3 is CAWRRSGTFSNYGYTF. The CDR3 DNA follows: TGTGCCTGGAGACGCTCCGGGACATTTTCTAACTATGGCTACACCTTC.

The chain joins TRBV4-1 to TRBJ2-1; D might be TRBD1 (6 bases). Germline V gene data show CDR1 as MGHRA and CDR2 as YSYEKL. CDR3 length: 15 residues. V lost 3 bases and J lost 8, with 17 bases in between. CDR3 residues: CASSHAIQGSHEQFF. The DNA of the CDR3 is TGCGCCAGCAGCCACGCTATACAGGGTAGCCATGAGCAGTTCTTC.

This rearrangement joins TRBV6-6 to TRBJ1-1, with 9 bases that match TRBD1. V dropped 5 bases and J dropped 9; count of bases not matched to a gene: 10. Germline CDR1 is MNHNY and CDR2 is SVGAGI (reference sequence). This CDR3 has 14 residues. CDR3 amino acids: CASSLRDRDRKAFF. In DNA form, the CDR3 reads TGTGCCAGCAGTCTACGGGACAGGGATCGGAAAGCTTTCTTT.

The chain carries TRBV5-1 and TRBJ1-1; D is undetermined. The CDR3 sequence is 13 residues long. With 5 bases removed from V and 1 base from J, the gap between germline ends came to 9 bases. The germline V gene has CDR1 SGHRS and CDR2 YFSETQ. The CDR3 spells CASSQASNTEAFF. The CDR3 coding sequence is TGCGCCAGCAGTCAGGCCTCGAACACTGAAGCTTTCTTT.

This clone was counted a single time. The gene calls are TRBV12-1 and TRBJ2-1; the tabulated D call, TRBD1, remains unverified against the DNA. TRBV12-1 is recorded as a pseudogene. This CDR3 spans 15 amino acids. CDR3 coding DNA: TGTGCCAGCAGCTTCCCGGACAGGGGCACAGATGAGCAGTTCTTC. Residues: CASSFPDRGTDEQFF.

The CDR3 reads CASSRGTGGDEQYF. The CDR3 bases are TGCGCCAGCAGCCGGGGGACAGGGGGCGACGAGCAGTACTTC. This rearrangement joins TRBV5-1 to TRBJ2-7; 12 nucleotides line up with TRBD1. Germline values: CDR1 SGHRS, CDR2 YFSETQ. The CDR3 extends over 14 amino acids. V shed 4 bases and J 5 bases; nucleotides not matched to a gene: 4.

V usage is TRBV6-1 and J usage is TRBJ2-3; D is possibly TRBD2 (6 bases). CDR1 and CDR2 (germline): MNHNS, SASEGT. Trimming cost V 2 bases and J 0 bases, with 12 bases left between them. CDR3 length equals 16 residues. The CDR3 DNA reads TGTGCCAGCAGTGAACGCGGGGTCCCTAGCACAGATACGCAGTATTTT. It translates to CASSERGVPSTDTQYF.

The chain recombines TRBV30 with TRBJ1-4, with D perhaps matching TRBD1 (6 bases). The germline CDR1 and CDR2 sequences are GTSNPN and SVGIG (reference sequence). This CDR3 spans 15 amino acids. V was trimmed by 4 bases and J by 3 bases, leaving 15 bases between them. CDR3 sequence: CAWNQFGQSNEKLFF. CDR3 in DNA: TGTGCCTGGAACCAGTTCGGACAGTCTAATGAAAAACTGTTTTTT. Supplemented by reference TRBV30 and TRBJ1-4, the full variable domain reads SQTIHQWPATLVQPVGSPLSLECTVEGTSNPNLYWYRQAAGRGLQLLFYSVGIGQISSEVPQNLSASRPQDRQFILSSKKLLLSDSGFYLCAWNQFGQSNEKLFFGSGTQLSVL.

The CDR3 DNA reads TGTGCCAGCAGTGAAGCGCCGGGTGAGTCCGCTTTCTTT. It is translated as CASSEAPGESAFF. The rearrangement links TRBV2 to TRBJ1-1; D is unclear. The CDR3 is 13 residues long. The germline CDR1 and CDR2 sequences are SNHLY and FYNNEI. Deletions cut 0 bases from V and 11 bases from J, with 13 bases between.

V is TRBV11-3 and J is TRBJ1-2, with D possibly being TRBD1 (6 bases). This CDR3 has 13 residues. With 5 bases removed from V and 6 bases from J, the gap between germline ends came to 13 bases. Germline values: CDR1 SGHNT, CDR2 YENEEA. The CDR3 DNA is TGTGCCAGCAGCCATGGACAGTCCGATGGCTACACCTTC. Amino acid sequence: CASSHGQSDGYTF.

CDR3 sequence reads: CAWDTVDSLNYGYTF. As DNA, the CDR3 is TGTGCCTGGGACACGGTCGACAGCCTTAACTATGGCTACACCTTC. V is TRBV30 and J is TRBJ1-2; D is perhaps TRBD1 (5 bases). Deletions cut 5 bases from V and 1 base from J, with 17 bases between. CDR3 size: 15 residues. Germline CDR1 reads GTSNPN; CDR2 reads SVGIG (reference sequence).

V and J are TRBV10-3 and TRBJ2-1; D perhaps matches TRBD2 (6 bases). CDR3 length equals 11 residues. The germline CDR1 and CDR2 sequences are ENHRY and SYGVKD. With 4 bases removed from V and 10 bases from J, the gap between germline ends came to 8 bases. CDR3 sequence reads: CAISVGGEQFF. The CDR3 coding sequence is TGTGCCATCAGTGTGGGAGGCGAGCAGTTCTTC.

J is TRBJ2-7 and V is TRBV5-1; 13 nucleotides match TRBD2. Germline V CDR1 and CDR2: SGHRS, YFSETQ. This CDR3 has 15 amino acids. The junction had 2 bases not matched to a gene; V was cut back by 0 bases and J by 5 bases. CDR3 nucleotides: TGCGCCAGCAGCTTGGGACTAGCGGGGGGAGACGAGCAGTACTTC. Translation: CASSLGLAGGDEQYF.

This chain uses TRBV10-3 with TRBJ1-1; D perhaps matches TRBD1 (6 bases). Germline values: CDR1 ENHRY, CDR2 SYGVKD. This CDR3 has 14 amino acids. V was clipped by 6 bases and J by 2 bases, with 13 bases between them. In nucleotides, the CDR3 is TGTGCCATCAGGCCCCGGACAGACAACACTGAAGCTTTCTTT. This translates into CAIRPRTDNTEAFF.

The chain carries TRBV10-2 and TRBJ2-2, with 9 bases that match TRBD2. The CDR3 has 18 amino acids. V shed 6 bases and J 6 bases; nucleotides not matched to a gene: 17. Germline assignment: CDR1 WSHSY and CDR2 SAAADI. Here the CDR3 reads CASRLRPGLALAAGELFF. CDR3 coding DNA: TGCGCCAGCAGGTTACGACCGGGACTAGCCCTTGCTGCCGGGGAGCTGTTTTTT.

The chain couples TRBV11-2 to TRBJ2-1, with a possible D match to TRBD2 (6 bases). Trimming pared 5 bases from V and 7 bases from J, leaving 9 bases between. This CDR3 contains 12 residues. CDR1 and CDR2 from the germline V gene are SGHAT and FQNNGV. CDR3 nucleotide sequence: TGTGCCAGCAGCCAGGGACTTAATGAGCAGTTCTTC. This translates into CASSQGLNEQFF.